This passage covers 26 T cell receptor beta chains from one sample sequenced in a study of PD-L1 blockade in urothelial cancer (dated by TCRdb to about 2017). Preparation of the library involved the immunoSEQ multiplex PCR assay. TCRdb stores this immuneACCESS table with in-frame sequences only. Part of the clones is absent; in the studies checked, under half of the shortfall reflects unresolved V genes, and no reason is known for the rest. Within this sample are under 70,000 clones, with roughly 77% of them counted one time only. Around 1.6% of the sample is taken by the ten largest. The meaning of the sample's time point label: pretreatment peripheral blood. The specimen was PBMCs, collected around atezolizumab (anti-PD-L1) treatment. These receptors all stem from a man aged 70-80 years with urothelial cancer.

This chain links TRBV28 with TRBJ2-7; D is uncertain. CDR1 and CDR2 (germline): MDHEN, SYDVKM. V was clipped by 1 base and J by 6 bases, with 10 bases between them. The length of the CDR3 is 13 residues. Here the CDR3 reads CASSLSSSGEQYF. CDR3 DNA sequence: TGTGCCAGCAGTTTATCCAGTTCAGGCGAGCAGTACTTC.

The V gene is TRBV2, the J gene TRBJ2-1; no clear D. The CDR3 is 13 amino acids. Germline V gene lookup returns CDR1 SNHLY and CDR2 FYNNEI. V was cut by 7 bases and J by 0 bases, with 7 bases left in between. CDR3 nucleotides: TGTGCCAGCAAAACTGGCTCCTACAATGAGCAGTTCTTC. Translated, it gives CASKTGSYNEQFF.

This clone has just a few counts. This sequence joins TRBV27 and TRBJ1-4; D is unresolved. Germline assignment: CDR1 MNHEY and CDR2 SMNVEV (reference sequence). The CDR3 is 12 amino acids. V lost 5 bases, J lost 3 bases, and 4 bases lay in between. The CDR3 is CASSLPNEKLFF. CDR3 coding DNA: TGTGCCAGCAGTCTCCCTAATGAAAAACTGTTTTTT.

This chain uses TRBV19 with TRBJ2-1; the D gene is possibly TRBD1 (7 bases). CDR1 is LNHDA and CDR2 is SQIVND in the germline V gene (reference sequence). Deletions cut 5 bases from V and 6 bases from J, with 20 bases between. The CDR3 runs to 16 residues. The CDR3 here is CASSGGTDGPSNEQFF. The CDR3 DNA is TGTGCCAGTAGTGGGGGGACAGACGGACCAAGCAATGAGCAGTTCTTC.

The CDR3 spells CASSPGLTDTQYF. CDR3 nucleotides: TGTGCCAGCTCACCCGGACTAACAGATACGCAGTATTTT. The chain couples TRBV18 to TRBJ2-3, with D perhaps matching TRBD2 (6 bases). The CDR3 contains 13 residues. Between the trimmed V and J ends, which lost 3 bases and 3 bases, there was a span of 7 bases. Germline V gene lookup returns CDR1 KGHSH and CDR2 LQKENI.

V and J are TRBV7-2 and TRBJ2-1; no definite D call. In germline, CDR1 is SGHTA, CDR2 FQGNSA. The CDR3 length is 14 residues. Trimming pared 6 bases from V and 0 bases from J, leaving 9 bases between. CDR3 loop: CASSPLVSYNEQFF. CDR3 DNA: TGTGCCAGCAGTCCCCTCGTCTCCTACAATGAGCAGTTCTTC.

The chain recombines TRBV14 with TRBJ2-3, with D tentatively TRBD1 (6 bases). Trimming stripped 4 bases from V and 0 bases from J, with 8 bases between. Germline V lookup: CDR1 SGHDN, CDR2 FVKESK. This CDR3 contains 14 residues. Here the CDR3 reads CASSPGQSTDTQYF. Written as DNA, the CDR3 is TGTGCCAGCAGCCCTGGACAGAGCACAGATACGCAGTATTTT.

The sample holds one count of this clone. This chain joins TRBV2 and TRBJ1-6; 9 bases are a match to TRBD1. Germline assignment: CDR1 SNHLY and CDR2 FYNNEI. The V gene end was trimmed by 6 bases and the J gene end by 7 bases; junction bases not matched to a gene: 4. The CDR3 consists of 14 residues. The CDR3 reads CASRGTGNNSPLHF. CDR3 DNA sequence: TGTGCCAGCAGGGGGACAGGGAACAATTCACCCCTCCACTTT.

Here the CDR3 DNA reads TGTGCCAGCAGCTTAGACAGATCTAGCACAGATACGCAGTATTTT. Translation: CASSLDRSSTDTQYF. The V and J genes are TRBV11-3 and TRBJ2-3; D gene unclear. The CDR3 length is 15 residues. The V gene lost 0 bases and the J gene lost 0 bases, with 7 bases spanning the gap. Germline CDR1 reads SGHNT; CDR2 reads YENEEA.

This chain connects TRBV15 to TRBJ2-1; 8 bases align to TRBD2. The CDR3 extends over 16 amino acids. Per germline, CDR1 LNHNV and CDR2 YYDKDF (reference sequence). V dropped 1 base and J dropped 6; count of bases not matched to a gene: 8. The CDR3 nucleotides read TGTGCCACCAGCAGAGTGGGCCTAGCGGGTCGCAATGAGCAGTTCTTC. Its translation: CATSRVGLAGRNEQFF.

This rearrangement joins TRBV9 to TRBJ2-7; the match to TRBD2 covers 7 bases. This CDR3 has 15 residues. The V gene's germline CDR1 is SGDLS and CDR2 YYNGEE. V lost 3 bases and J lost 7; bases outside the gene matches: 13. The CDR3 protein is CASSGRITSAGEQYF. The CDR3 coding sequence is TGTGCCAGCAGCGGGCGGATAACTAGCGCCGGGGAGCAGTACTTC.

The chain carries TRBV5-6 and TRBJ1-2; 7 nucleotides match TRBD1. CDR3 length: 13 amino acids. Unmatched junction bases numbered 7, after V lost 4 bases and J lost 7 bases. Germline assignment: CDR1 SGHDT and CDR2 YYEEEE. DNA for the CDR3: TGTGCCAGCAGCCTCTCGACAGGGAGTGGCTACACCTTC. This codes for CASSLSTGSGYTF.

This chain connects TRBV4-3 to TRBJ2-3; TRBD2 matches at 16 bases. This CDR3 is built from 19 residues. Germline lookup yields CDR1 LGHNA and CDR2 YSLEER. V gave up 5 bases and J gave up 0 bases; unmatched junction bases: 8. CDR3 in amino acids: CASSGTSGRERTSTDTQYF. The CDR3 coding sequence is TGCGCCAGCAGCGGGACTAGCGGGAGGGAACGTACTAGCACAGATACGCAGTATTTT.

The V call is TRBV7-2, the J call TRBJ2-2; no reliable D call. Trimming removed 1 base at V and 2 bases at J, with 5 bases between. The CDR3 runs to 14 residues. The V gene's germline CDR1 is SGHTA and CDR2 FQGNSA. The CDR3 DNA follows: TGTGCCAGCAGCTTAGGTAGAAACACCGGGGAGCTGTTTTTT. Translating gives CASSLGRNTGELFF.

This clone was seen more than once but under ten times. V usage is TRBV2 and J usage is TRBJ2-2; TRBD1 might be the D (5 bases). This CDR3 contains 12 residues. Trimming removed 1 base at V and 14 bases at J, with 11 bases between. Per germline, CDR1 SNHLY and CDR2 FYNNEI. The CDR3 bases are TGTGCCAGCAGTGAAGGACTCTGGGGCCTGTTTTTT. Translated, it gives CASSEGLWGLFF.

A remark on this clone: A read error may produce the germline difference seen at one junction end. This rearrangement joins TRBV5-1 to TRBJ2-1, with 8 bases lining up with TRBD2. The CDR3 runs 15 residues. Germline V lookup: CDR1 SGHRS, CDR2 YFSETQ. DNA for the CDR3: TGCGCCAGTAGCTTCCAAGCGGGAGTCGACAATGAGCAGTTCTTC. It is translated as CASSFQAGVDNEQFF.

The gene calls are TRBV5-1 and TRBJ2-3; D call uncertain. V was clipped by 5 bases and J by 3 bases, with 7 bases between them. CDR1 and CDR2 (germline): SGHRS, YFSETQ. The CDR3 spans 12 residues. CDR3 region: CASSFETDTQYF. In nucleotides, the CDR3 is TGCGCCAGCAGTTTCGAGACAGATACGCAGTATTTT.

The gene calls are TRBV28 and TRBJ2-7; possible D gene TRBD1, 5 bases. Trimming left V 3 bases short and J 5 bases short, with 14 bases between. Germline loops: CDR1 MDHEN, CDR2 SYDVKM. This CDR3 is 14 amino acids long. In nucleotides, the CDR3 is TGTGCCAGCAGTTTGGGGCAGGGTGGGGACGAGCAGTACTTC. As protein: CASSLGQGGDEQYF.

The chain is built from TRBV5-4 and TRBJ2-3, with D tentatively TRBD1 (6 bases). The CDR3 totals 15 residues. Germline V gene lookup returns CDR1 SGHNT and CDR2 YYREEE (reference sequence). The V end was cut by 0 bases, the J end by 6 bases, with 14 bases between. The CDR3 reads CASSLEHLRGDTQYF. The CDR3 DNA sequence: TGTGCCAGCAGCTTGGAACACCTAAGGGGGGATACGCAGTATTTT.

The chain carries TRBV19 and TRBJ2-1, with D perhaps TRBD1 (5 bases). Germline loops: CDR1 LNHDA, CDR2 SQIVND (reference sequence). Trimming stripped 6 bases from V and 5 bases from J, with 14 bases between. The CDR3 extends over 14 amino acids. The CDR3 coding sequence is TGTGCCAGTAGGGGCACAGGTACCAACAATGAGCAGTTCTTC. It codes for CASRGTGTNNEQFF.

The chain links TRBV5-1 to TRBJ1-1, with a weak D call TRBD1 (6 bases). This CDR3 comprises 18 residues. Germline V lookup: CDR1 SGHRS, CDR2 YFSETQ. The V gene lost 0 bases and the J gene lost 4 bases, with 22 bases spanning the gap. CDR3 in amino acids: CASSLEPGWDQGSTEAFF. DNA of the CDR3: TGCGCCAGCAGCTTGGAACCTGGATGGGACCAGGGGTCCACTGAAGCTTTCTTT.

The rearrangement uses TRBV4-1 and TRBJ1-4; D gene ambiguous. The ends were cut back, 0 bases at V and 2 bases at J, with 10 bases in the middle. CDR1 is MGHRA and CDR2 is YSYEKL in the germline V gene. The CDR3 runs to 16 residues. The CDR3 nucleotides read TGCGCCAGCAGCCAAGAGGTAGCGGGGACTAATGAAAAACTGTTTTTT. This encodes CASSQEVAGTNEKLFF.

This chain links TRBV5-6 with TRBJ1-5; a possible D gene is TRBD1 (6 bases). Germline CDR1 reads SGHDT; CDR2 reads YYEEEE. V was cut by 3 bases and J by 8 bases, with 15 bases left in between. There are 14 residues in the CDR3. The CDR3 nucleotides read TGTGCCAGCAGCTCCTGGGGGCAGCGTAAGCCCCAGCATTTT. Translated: CASSSWGQRKPQHF.

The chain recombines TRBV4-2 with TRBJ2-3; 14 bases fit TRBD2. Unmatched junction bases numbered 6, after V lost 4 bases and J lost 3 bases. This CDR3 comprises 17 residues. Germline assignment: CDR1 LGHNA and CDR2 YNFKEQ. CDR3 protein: CASSPGTSGSGTDTQYF. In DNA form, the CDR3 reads TGTGCCAGCAGCCCTGGGACTAGCGGGAGCGGGACAGATACGCAGTATTTT.

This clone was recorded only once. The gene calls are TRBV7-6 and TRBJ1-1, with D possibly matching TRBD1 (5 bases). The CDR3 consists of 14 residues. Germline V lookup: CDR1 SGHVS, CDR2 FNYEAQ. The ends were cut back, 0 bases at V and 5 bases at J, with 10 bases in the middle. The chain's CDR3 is CASSLAREVTEAFF. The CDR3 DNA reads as TGTGCCAGCAGCTTAGCCAGGGAGGTAACTGAAGCTTTCTTT. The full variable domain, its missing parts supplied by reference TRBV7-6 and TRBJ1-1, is GAGVSQSPRYKVTKRGQDVALRCDPISGHVSLYWYRQALGQGPEFLTYFNYEAQQDKSGLPNDRFSAERPEGSISTLTIQRTEQRDSAMYRCASSLAREVTEAFFGQGTRLTVV.

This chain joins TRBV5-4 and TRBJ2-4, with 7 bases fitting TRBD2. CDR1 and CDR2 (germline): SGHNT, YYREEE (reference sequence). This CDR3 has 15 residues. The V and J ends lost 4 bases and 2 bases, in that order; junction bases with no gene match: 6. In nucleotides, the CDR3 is TGTGCCAGCAGCGTCGCTAGCGGCCCCAAAAACATTCAGTACTTC. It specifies CASSVASGPKNIQYF.